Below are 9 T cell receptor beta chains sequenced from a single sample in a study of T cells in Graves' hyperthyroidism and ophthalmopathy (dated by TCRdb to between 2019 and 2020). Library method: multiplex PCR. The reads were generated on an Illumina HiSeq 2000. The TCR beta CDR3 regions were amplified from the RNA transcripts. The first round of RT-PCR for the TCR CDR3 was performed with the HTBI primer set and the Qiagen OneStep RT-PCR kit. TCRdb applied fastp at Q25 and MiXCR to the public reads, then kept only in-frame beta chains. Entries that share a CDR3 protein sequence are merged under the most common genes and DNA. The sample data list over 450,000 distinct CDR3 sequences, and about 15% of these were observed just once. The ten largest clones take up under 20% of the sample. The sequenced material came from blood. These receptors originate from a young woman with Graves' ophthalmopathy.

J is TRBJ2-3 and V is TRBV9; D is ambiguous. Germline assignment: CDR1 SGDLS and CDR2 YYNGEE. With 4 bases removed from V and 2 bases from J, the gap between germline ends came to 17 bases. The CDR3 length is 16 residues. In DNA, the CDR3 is TGTGCCAGCAGCCCGTTCCGGAACCTTTACACAGATACGCAGTATTTT. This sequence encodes CASSPFRNLYTDTQYF. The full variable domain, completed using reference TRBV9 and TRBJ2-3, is DSGVTQTPKHLITATGQRVTLRCSPRSGDLSVYWYQQSLDQGLQFLIQYYNGEERAKGNILERFSAQQFPDLHSELNLSSLELGDSALYFCASSPFRNLYTDTQYFGPGTRLTVL.

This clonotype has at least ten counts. CDR3 sequence: CAISESESAATSYEQYF. In DNA, the CDR3 is TGTGCCATCAGTGAGTCGGAAAGTGCAGCAACGTCCTACGAGCAGTACTTC. This sequence joins TRBV10-3 and TRBJ2-7; D is unclear. V gave up 0 bases and J gave up 1 base, with 16 bases separating them. CDR1 is ENHRY and CDR2 is SYGVKD in the germline V gene. The CDR3 is 17 amino acids.

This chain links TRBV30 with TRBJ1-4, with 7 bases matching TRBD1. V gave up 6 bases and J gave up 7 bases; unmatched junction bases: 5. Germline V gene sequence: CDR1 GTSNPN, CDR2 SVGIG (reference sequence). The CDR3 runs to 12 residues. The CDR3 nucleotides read TGTGCCTGCAAGGGACAGTTTGAAAAACTGTTTTTT. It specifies CACKGQFEKLFF.

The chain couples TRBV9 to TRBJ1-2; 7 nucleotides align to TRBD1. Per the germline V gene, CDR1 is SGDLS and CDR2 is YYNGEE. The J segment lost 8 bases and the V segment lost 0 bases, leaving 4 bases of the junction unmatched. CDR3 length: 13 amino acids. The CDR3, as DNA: TGTGCCAGCAGCGTAGGACAGGGAGTGGGCTACACCTTC. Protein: CASSVGQGVGYTF.

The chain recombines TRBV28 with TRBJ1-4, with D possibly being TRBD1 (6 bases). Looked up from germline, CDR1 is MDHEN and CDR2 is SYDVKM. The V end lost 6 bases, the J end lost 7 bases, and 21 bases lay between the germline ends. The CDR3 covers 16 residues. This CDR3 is CASRPALQGEGEKLFF. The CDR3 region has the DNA TGTGCCAGCAGGCCAGCCCTACAGGGCGAGGGTGAAAAACTGTTTTTT.

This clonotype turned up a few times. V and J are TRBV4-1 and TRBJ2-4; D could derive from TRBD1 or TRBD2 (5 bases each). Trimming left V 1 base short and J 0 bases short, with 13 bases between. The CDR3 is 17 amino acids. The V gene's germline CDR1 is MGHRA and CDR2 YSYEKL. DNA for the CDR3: TGCGCCAGCAGCCAAGGAAGACAGAGGGGAGCCAAAAACATTCAGTACTTC. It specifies CASSQGRQRGAKNIQYF.

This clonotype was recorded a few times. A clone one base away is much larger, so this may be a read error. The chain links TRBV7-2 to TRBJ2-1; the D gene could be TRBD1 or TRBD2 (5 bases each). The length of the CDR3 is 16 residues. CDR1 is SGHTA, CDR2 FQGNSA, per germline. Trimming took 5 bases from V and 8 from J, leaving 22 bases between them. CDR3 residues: CASSGMRGLLHDEQFF. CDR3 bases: TGTGCCAGCAGCGGGATGAGGGGCCTGTTACACGATGAGCAGTTCTTC.

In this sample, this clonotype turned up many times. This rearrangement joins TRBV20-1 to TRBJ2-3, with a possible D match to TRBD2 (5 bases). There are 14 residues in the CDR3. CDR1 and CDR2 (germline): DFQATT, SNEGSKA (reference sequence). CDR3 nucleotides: TGCAGCGCCGAGGGTGACTCTAGCACAGATACGCAGTATTTT. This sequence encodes CSAEGDSSTDTQYF.

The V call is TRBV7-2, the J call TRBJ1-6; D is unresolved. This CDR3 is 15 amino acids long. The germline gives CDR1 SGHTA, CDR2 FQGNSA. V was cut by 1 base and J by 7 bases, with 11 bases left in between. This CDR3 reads CASSLEEGRNSPLHF. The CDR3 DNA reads TGTGCCAGCAGCTTAGAGGAGGGAAGGAATTCACCCCTCCACTTT.